The 23 T cell receptor beta chains given below trace back to one sample, sequenced in a study of CD8 T cells in ankylosing spondylitis. TCRdb re-called the 5' RACE reads with MiXCR, one entry per CDR3 protein. The sample lists around 490,000 distinct CDR3 sequences; 5.3% were seen once. Their recognized antigens are unknown. Study-wide results and caveats: Seemingly characteristic of ankylosing spondylitis blood was a TCR beta motif consisting of roughly 8 highly homologous variants.

Sequencing was performed on blood, either unsorted or a sorted T cell fraction (not recorded which). These receptors all come from a male donor with ankylosing spondylitis.

With respect to this clonotype: It may be a read error: a sequence one base away is much more abundant. The CDR3 sequence: CASSYRDPSYNGQFF. DNA of the CDR3: TGTGCCAGCAGTTACCGGGATCCCTCCTACAATGGGCAGTTCTTC. This rearrangement joins TRBV6-2 or TRBV6-3 to TRBJ2-1; D might be TRBD2 (5 bases). This CDR3 spans 15 amino acids. In germline, CDR1 is MNHEY, CDR2 SVGEGT.

This clonotype was detected many times. The rearrangement links TRBV4-3 to TRBJ1-6, with D possibly TRBD1 on 5 matching bases. This CDR3 spans 17 amino acids. Germline V gene sequence: CDR1 LGHNA, CDR2 YSLEER. Trimming left V 4 bases short and J 6 bases short, with 19 bases between. CDR3 sequence (DNA): TGCGCCAGCAGCCGGAAAAGAGAAGGACATACTAATTCACCCCTCCACTTT. Translated: CASSRKREGHTNSPLHF.

There are many counts of this clonotype. The genes are TRBV5-1 and TRBJ2-5, with D possibly TRBD1 on 6 matching bases. Germline loops: CDR1 SGHRS, CDR2 YFSETQ. Between the trimmed V and J ends, which lost 5 bases and 1 base, there was a span of 15 bases. CDR3 length: 15 amino acids. The CDR3 reads CASSSTTGTQETQYF. The CDR3 region has the DNA TGCGCCAGCAGTTCAACCACAGGGACCCAAGAGACCCAGTACTTC.

The rearrangement links TRBV4-2 to TRBJ2-7; 9 nucleotides agree with TRBD2. V trimming: 3 bases; J trimming: 2 bases; junction bases outside the gene matches: 11. Germline values: CDR1 LGHNA, CDR2 YNFKEQ. There are 17 residues in the CDR3. The CDR3 sequence is CASSHHAGPSGAYEQYF. DNA of the CDR3: TGTGCCAGCAGCCACCACGCTGGGCCTAGCGGGGCCTACGAGCAGTACTTC.

This clonotype was picked up many times. This chain joins TRBV29-1 and TRBJ2-7; 11 positions match TRBD1. V dropped 3 bases and J dropped 4; count of bases not matched to a gene: 5. The CDR3 has 14 amino acids. CDR1 is SQVTM and CDR2 is ANQGSEA in the germline V gene. CDR3 residues: CSVESGTGGYEQYF. The CDR3 nucleotides are TGCAGCGTTGAGAGTGGGACAGGGGGGTACGAGCAGTACTTC.

In its sample, this clonotype was seen a few times. The V and J genes are TRBV5-6 and TRBJ2-7, with D perhaps TRBD2 (6 bases). Per germline, CDR1 SGHDT and CDR2 YYEEEE. Trimming pared 4 bases from V and 2 bases from J, leaving 13 bases between. The CDR3 totals 14 residues. CDR3 in DNA: TGTGCCAGCAGCCCGGGACTGGAGACCTACGAGCAGTACTTC. This translates into CASSPGLETYEQYF.

As for this clonotype: This sequence may be a read error, since a much larger clone differs from it by one base. This chain uses TRBV28 with TRBJ2-7; D unresolved. Trimming removed 6 bases at V and 6 bases at J, with 21 bases between. The CDR3 has 15 amino acids. Germline-derived CDR1 and CDR2 are MDHEN and SYDVKM. The chain's CDR3 is CASSETLGLSREQYF. The CDR3 coding sequence is TGTGCCAGCAGCGAAACCTTAGGGCTCTCCCGCGAGCAGTACTTC.

The J gene is TRBJ2-2, the V gene TRBV5-1, with D maybe TRBD2 (6 bases). Germline V gene lookup returns CDR1 SGHRS and CDR2 YFSETQ. Trimming took off 4 bases at V and 0 bases at J, with 10 bases between the two ends. CDR3 size: 15 residues. Here the CDR3 reads CASSGGIANTGELFF. The CDR3 coding sequence is TGCGCCAGCAGCGGAGGGATCGCGAACACCGGGGAGCTGTTTTTT.

The chain has TRBV25-1 and TRBJ2-7; TRBD2 aligns across 8 bases. J was trimmed by 6 bases and V by 10 bases; bases with no gene match: 14. Germline V gives CDR1 MGHDK, CDR2 SYGVNS. The CDR3 runs 14 residues. CDR3 DNA sequence: TGTGCCACCGGGGGGTTCCGGGAGGGCGCCGAGCAGTACTTC. Translating it yields CATGGFREGAEQYF.

V gene TRBV20-1 combines with J gene TRBJ2-5; 9 positions match TRBD1. This CDR3 spans 15 amino acids. Germline V gives CDR1 DFQATT, CDR2 SNEGSKA (reference sequence). The CDR3 bases are TGCTGGGCCCAGGCTCCGGACAGGGGCCGGGAGACCCAGTACTTC. Protein product: CWAQAPDRGRETQYF.

This clonotype was found many times. The V and J genes are TRBV25-1 and TRBJ1-1; D is uncertain. The V gene's germline CDR1 is MGHDK and CDR2 SYGVNS. Deletions cut 0 bases from V and 10 bases from J, with 9 bases between. This CDR3 has 12 amino acids. In DNA form, the CDR3 reads TGTGCCAGCAGTGAATATGGGAGAGGAGCTTTCTTT. Its protein product is CASSEYGRGAFF.

This clonotype was found many times. The rearrangement links TRBV7-2 to TRBJ1-1, with a tentative D call TRBD1 (6 bases). Looked up from germline, CDR1 is SGHTA and CDR2 is FQGNSA. This CDR3 has 14 residues. V lost 0 bases to trimming and J lost 4 bases, with 9 bases between them. Here the CDR3 DNA reads TGTGCCAGCAGCTTAGCGGCAGGGGTCACTGAAGCTTTCTTT. It encodes CASSLAAGVTEAFF. Using reference TRBV7-2 and TRBJ1-1 for the parts outside the CDR3, the full variable domain is GAGVSQSPSNKVTEKGKDVELRCDPISGHTALYWYRQSLGQGLEFLIYFQGNSAPDKSGLPSDRFSAERTGGSVSTLTIQRTQQEDSAVYLCASSLAAGVTEAFFGQGTRLTVV.

This clonotype was seen at least ten times. CDR3 in DNA: TGCGCCAGCAGCCAGGTTTTCGGGGCTAATCAGCCCCAGCATTTT. Its protein is CASSQVFGANQPQHF. This chain links TRBV4-3 with TRBJ1-5; tentatively, D is TRBD1 (5 bases). The length of the CDR3 is 15 residues. V lost 3 bases and J 4 bases, leaving 13 bases between the germline ends. Germline CDR1 is LGHNA and CDR2 is YSLEER.

This clonotype was counted at least ten times. The chain links TRBV6-6 to TRBJ1-1; D is ambiguous. Germline-derived CDR1 and CDR2 are MNHNY and SVGAGI (reference sequence). V lost 8 bases and J lost 1, with 11 bases in between. CDR3 length equals 13 residues. The CDR3 DNA reads as TGTGCCAGCTTCCCTACAGCGAACACTGAAGCTTTCTTT. The encoded protein is CASFPTANTEAFF.

This clonotype was observed many times. This rearrangement joins TRBV25-1 to TRBJ2-7, with 8 nucleotides matching TRBD1. This CDR3 contains 15 residues. Germline V gene data show CDR1 as MGHDK and CDR2 as SYGVNS. V gave up 5 bases and J gave up 1 base; unmatched junction bases: 7. The CDR3 nucleotides are TGTGCCAGCAGTCCTAGGACAGGGCCGTCCTACGAGCAGTACTTC. Translated, it gives CASSPRTGPSYEQYF.

This clonotype came up many times. The V gene is TRBV7-8, the J gene TRBJ2-7; the match to TRBD1 covers 8 bases. From germline, CDR1 is SGHVS and CDR2 FQNEAQ. Trimming cost V 5 bases and J 4 bases; bases outside gene matches: 10. This CDR3 has 15 amino acids. CDR3 residues: CASSPWTGRKYEQYF. The DNA for the CDR3 is TGTGCCAGCAGCCCGTGGACAGGGAGGAAATACGAGCAGTACTTC.

As to this clonotype: A read error may be the cause here, since a much bigger clone is one base away. The CDR3 nucleotides are TGTGCCAGCAGCCCAAACCGGTGGGGGTCGGGCACCGGGGAGCTGTTTTTT. Protein: CASSPNRWGSGTGELFF. This chain links TRBV7-2 with TRBJ2-2; D assignment may be TRBD1 or TRBD2 (5 bases each). Germline CDR1 and CDR2: SGHTA and FQGNSA. The V end was cut by 5 bases, the J end by 4 bases, with 20 bases between. CDR3 length: 17 amino acids.

This clonotype was seen many times. The chain is built from TRBV20-1 and TRBJ1-2; 7 bases line up with TRBD1. V was clipped by 5 bases and J by 2 bases; unmatched bases: 11. The germline gives CDR1 DFQATT, CDR2 SNEGSKA (reference sequence). This CDR3 is 15 amino acids long. CDR3 DNA sequence: TGCAGTGCTGTCCCTCTGACAGGGTCCAACTATGGCTACACCTTC. Its translation is CSAVPLTGSNYGYTF.

At least ten counts were recorded for this clonotype. This chain connects TRBV29-1 to TRBJ2-3, with 7 bases aligning to TRBD2. The V and J ends lost 1 base and 1 base, in that order; junction bases with no gene match: 11. CDR3 length equals 17 residues. Germline CDR1 SQVTM, CDR2 ANQGSEA. The CDR3 loop is CSVEGNRAGVGTDTQYF. DNA of the CDR3: TGCAGCGTTGAAGGTAATCGCGCGGGGGTAGGCACAGATACGCAGTATTTT.

This clonotype was observed many times. This chain links TRBV11-1 with TRBJ2-3, with no clear D. The germline gives CDR1 SGHAT, CDR2 FQDESV (reference sequence). Trimming took off 1 base at V and 2 bases at J, with 19 bases between the two ends. This CDR3 spans 18 amino acids. In DNA form, the CDR3 reads TGTGCCAGCAGCTTAGAAGTTCCATGGGCGGAAGACACAGATACGCAGTATTTT. Translation: CASSLEVPWAEDTDTQYF.

In this sample, this clonotype turned up many times. The chain joins TRBV10-3 to TRBJ2-2; 13 bases align to TRBD2. Per the germline V gene, CDR1 is ENHRY and CDR2 is SYGVKD. The CDR3 has 15 amino acids. J gave up 8 bases and V 6 bases, and 6 bases lay outside the gene matches. As DNA, the CDR3 is TGTGCCATCAGGGCCGGGACTAGCGGGACTGGGGAGCTGTTTTTT. The encoded protein is CAIRAGTSGTGELFF.

This clonotype was recorded many times. The chain couples TRBV4-2 to TRBJ2-1; 8 positions agree with TRBD1. Germline V gene lookup returns CDR1 LGHNA and CDR2 YNFKEQ. Trimming removed 2 bases from V and 8 bases from J; junction bases left unmatched: 8. This CDR3 is built from 15 residues. CDR3 in amino acids: CASSQPQGAGYEQFF. CDR3 sequence (DNA): TGTGCCAGCAGCCAACCCCAGGGGGCAGGGTATGAGCAGTTCTTC.

This clonotype was found many times. The genes are TRBV10-3 and TRBJ2-6, with D possibly called TRBD1 or TRBD2 (6 bases each). Trimming stripped 7 bases from V and 1 base from J, with 17 bases between. The CDR3 runs to 17 residues. The germline gives CDR1 ENHRY, CDR2 SYGVKD. The CDR3 loop reads CAITGEPGESGANVLTF. The CDR3 nucleotides read TGTGCCATCACGGGGGAGCCAGGGGAGTCTGGGGCCAACGTCCTGACTTTC.